These T cell receptor beta chains were read from a single sample in a study of identical twins. Each CDR3 protein gets one entry after TCRdb re-called the 5' RACE reads with MiXCR. The table records over 550,000 distinct CDR3 sequences, about 7.6% of them present only once. The same data also contributed to another study, on yellow fever vaccine responses in identical twins.

The sample comprised PBMCs. Every receptor here comes from a woman aged 18-29 years in good health. CDR3s include the opening cysteine and the closing phenylalanine or tryptophan. D genes are given only for firm matches. Expanded clones are given a class, and other clones once, few, many or no size at all.

CDR3: CASSLVLQPQETQYF; DNA: TGCGCCAGCAGCTTGGTCCTACAACCCCAAGAGACCCAGTACTTC; size: few; length: 15; D: -; J: TRBJ2-5; V: TRBV5-1
CDR3: CASSFFSRATEAFF; DNA: TGTGCCAGCAGTTTTTTCTCACGAGCAACTGAAGCTTTCTTT; size: many; length: 14; D: -; J: TRBJ1-1; V: TRBV27
CDR3: CASSLFTGVNEQFF; DNA: TGCGCCAGCAGCTTGTTTACGGGAGTAAATGAGCAGTTCTTC; size: -; length: 14; D: -; J: TRBJ2-1; V: TRBV5-1
CDR3: CAISDVRSQETQYF; DNA: TGTGCCATCAGTGACGTCAGGAGCCAAGAGACCCAGTACTTC; size: -; length: 14; D: -; J: TRBJ2-5; V: TRBV10-3
CDR3: CASSLWQGGRTNEKLFF; DNA: TGTGCCAGCAGTTTATGGCAGGGTGGGAGAACTAATGAAAAACTGTTTTTT; size: many; length: 17; D: -; J: TRBJ1-4; V: TRBV12-3/TRBV12-4
CDR3: CASSTEGTTTGELFF; DNA: TGTGCCAGCAGCACGGAGGGGACAACCACCGGGGAGCTGTTTTTT; size: many; length: 15; D: -; J: TRBJ2-2; V: TRBV12-3/TRBV12-4
CDR3: CASSLGGGQVYGYTF; DNA: TGCGCCAGCAGCTTGGGTGGAGGGCAGGTCTATGGCTACACCTTC; size: few; length: 15; D: -; J: TRBJ1-2; V: TRBV5-1
CDR3: CASSSTSKDRGLQGTQYF; DNA: TGCGCCAGCAGCTCGACCAGCAAGGACAGGGGACTACAGGGTACGCAGTATTTT; size: -; length: 18; D: TRBD1; J: TRBJ2-3; V: TRBV5-1
CDR3: CAISPQGSSYNEQFF; DNA: TGTGCCATCAGCCCACAGGGAAGCTCCTACAATGAGCAGTTCTTC; size: few; length: 15; D: -; J: TRBJ2-1; V: TRBV10-3
CDR3: CASSARITSQNTGELFF; DNA: TGTGCCAGCAGCGCACGTATTACCAGTCAGAACACCGGGGAGCTGTTTTTT; size: -; length: 17; D: -; J: TRBJ2-2; V: TRBV14
CDR3: CSVGGGRANEQFF; DNA: TGCAGCGTTGGAGGTGGGAGAGCGAATGAGCAGTTCTTC; size: -; length: 13; D: -; J: TRBJ2-1; V: TRBV29-1
CDR3: CASSVSGGIGYNEQFF; DNA: TGTGCCAGCAGCGTGTCAGGGGGCATCGGATACAATGAGCAGTTCTTC; size: many; length: 16; D: TRBD1; J: TRBJ2-1; V: TRBV9
CDR3: CASSLGQGSAQPQHF; DNA: TGTGCCAGCAGCTTGGGACAGGGGTCCGCTCAGCCCCAGCATTTT; size: few; length: 15; D: TRBD1; J: TRBJ1-5; V: TRBV12-3/TRBV12-4
CDR3: CASKLAGGSYEQYF; DNA: TGTGCCAGCAAGCTAGCGGGAGGATCCTACGAGCAGTACTTC; size: many; length: 14; D: TRBD2; J: TRBJ2-7; V: TRBV6-1
CDR3: CASSRSGSSYF; DNA: TGTGCCAGCAGCCGTAGCGGGAGCTCCTACTTC; size: many; length: 11; D: TRBD2; J: TRBJ2-7; V: TRBV12-3/TRBV12-4
CDR3: CASSLGQGQPRYEKLFF; DNA: TGCGCCAGCAGCTTGGGACAGGGGCAACCCCGATATGAAAAACTGTTTTTT; size: -; length: 17; D: TRBD1; J: TRBJ1-4; V: TRBV5-1
CDR3: CASSSPAGRGGNEKLFF; DNA: TGTGCCAGCAGTTCCCCGGCAGGGCGAGGGGGTAATGAAAAACTGTTTTTT; size: many; length: 17; D: -; J: TRBJ1-4; V: TRBV27
CDR3: CASGRDLSTDTQYF; DNA: TGTGCTAGTGGAAGGGACTTAAGCACAGATACGCAGTATTTT; size: -; length: 14; D: -; J: TRBJ2-3; V: TRBV12-5
CDR3: CASSPSMLGEQYF; DNA: TGTGCCAGCTCACCATCGATGTTGGGTGAGCAGTACTTC; size: -; length: 13; D: -; J: TRBJ2-7; V: TRBV18
CDR3: CASRGRATYNEQFF; DNA: TGTGCCAGCAGGGGGAGGGCGACCTACAATGAGCAGTTCTTC; size: few; length: 14; D: TRBD2; J: TRBJ2-1; V: TRBV12-3/TRBV12-4
CDR3: CASSPALSFTDTQYF; DNA: TGTGCCAGCAGCCCGGCTTTGAGTTTCACAGATACGCAGTATTTT; size: -; length: 15; D: -; J: TRBJ2-3; V: TRBV7-9
CDR3: CASSLRERGYNEQFF; DNA: TGTGCCAGCAGCTTAAGGGAGAGGGGGTACAATGAGCAGTTCTTC; size: -; length: 15; D: -; J: TRBJ2-1; V: TRBV7-9
CDR3: CASSPRSSGANVLTF; DNA: TGTGCCAGCAGCCCACGGAGCTCTGGGGCCAACGTCCTGACTTTC; size: many; length: 15; D: -; J: TRBJ2-6; V: TRBV7-2
CDR3: CASSLVALEQFF; DNA: TGTGCCAGCAGTTTGGTTGCTCTTGAGCAGTTCTTC; size: -; length: 12; D: -; J: TRBJ2-1; V: TRBV12-3/TRBV12-4
CDR3: CASSEGKVQYGDEQFF; DNA: TGTGCCAGCAGTGAAGGGAAGGTACAGTATGGGGATGAGCAGTTCTTC; size: few; length: 16; D: -; J: TRBJ2-1; V: TRBV2
CDR3: CASSGRTSGGDYNEQFF; DNA: TGTGCCAGCAGTGGGCGGACTAGCGGGGGTGATTACAATGAGCAGTTCTTC; size: -; length: 17; D: TRBD2; J: TRBJ2-1; V: TRBV27
CDR3: CASSYWGGRADTQYF; DNA: TGTGCCAGCAGTTATTGGGGGGGTAGGGCAGATACGCAGTATTTT; size: many; length: 15; D: TRBD2; J: TRBJ2-3; V: TRBV28
CDR3: CASSQAGGNSYEQYF; DNA: TGTGCCAGCAGCCAAGCAGGCGGAAACTCCTACGAGCAGTACTTC; size: many; length: 15; D: -; J: TRBJ2-7; V: TRBV4-2
CDR3: CASKAGARDHNEQFF; DNA: TGTGCCAGCAAAGCCGGGGCCAGGGATCACAATGAGCAGTTCTTC; size: many; length: 15; D: -; J: TRBJ2-1; V: TRBV6-1
CDR3: CASSEEGTSNQPQHF; DNA: TGTGCCAGCAGTGAAGAGGGGACGAGCAATCAGCCCCAGCATTTT; size: -; length: 15; D: -; J: TRBJ1-5; V: TRBV2
CDR3: CASSLLQGSGKLFF; DNA: TGTGCCAGCAGTTTGCTGCAGGGTAGTGGAAAACTGTTTTTT; size: few; length: 14; D: -; J: TRBJ1-4; V: TRBV12-3/TRBV12-4
CDR3: CASSELAGVRMFF; DNA: TGCGCCAGCAGTGAGTTAGCGGGAGTTCGTATGTTCTTC; size: few; length: 13; D: TRBD2; J: TRBJ2-1; V: TRBV10-1
CDR3: CASSVPAGWNTEAFF; DNA: TGTGCCAGCAGTGTCCCGGCAGGGTGGAACACTGAAGCTTTCTTT; size: -; length: 15; D: -; J: TRBJ1-1; V: TRBV6-1
CDR3: CATSRGENTGELFF; DNA: TGTGCCACCAGCAGAGGAGAGAACACCGGGGAGCTGTTTTTT; size: few; length: 14; D: -; J: TRBJ2-2; V: TRBV15
CDR3: CASSRGQGAFYTF; DNA: TGTGCCAGCAGCCGCGGGCAGGGGGCCTTCTACACCTTC; size: many; length: 13; D: TRBD1; J: TRBJ1-2; V: TRBV12-3/TRBV12-4
CDR3: CSAVRTVSSYEQYF; DNA: TGCAGTGCTGTAAGGACCGTAAGCTCCTACGAGCAGTACTTC; size: many; length: 14; D: -; J: TRBJ2-7; V: TRBV20-1
CDR3: CASSVLKETQYF; DNA: TGTGCCAGCAGTGTTTTAAAGGAGACCCAGTACTTC; size: many; length: 12; D: -; J: TRBJ2-5; V: TRBV12-3/TRBV12-4
CDR3: CASSVEARSTDTQYF; DNA: TGTGCCAGCAGCGTAGAGGCTAGGAGCACAGATACGCAGTATTTT; size: -; length: 15; D: -; J: TRBJ2-3; V: TRBV9
CDR3: CSARDGLAGEVADTQYF; DNA: TGCAGTGCTAGGGACGGACTAGCGGGAGAGGTGGCAGATACGCAGTATTTT; size: -; length: 17; D: TRBD2; J: TRBJ2-3; V: TRBV20-1
CDR3: CASSYGPSQETQYF; DNA: TGTGCCAGCAGCTACGGACCTTCCCAAGAGACCCAGTACTTC; size: -; length: 14; D: -; J: TRBJ2-5; V: TRBV7-2
CDR3: CASSQGTGGYEQYF; DNA: TGTGCCAGCAGCCAAGGGACTGGAGGCTACGAGCAGTACTTC; size: few; length: 14; D: -; J: TRBJ2-7; V: TRBV3-1